The sequence of this T cell receptor (beta chain) was determined in a study of T cell responses to AZD1222 COVID-19 vaccine (dated by TCRdb to the early 2020s). Broadly, across the study: A total of over 230 trial participants underwent TCR sequencing, of whom about 210 received two doses of AZD1222 and about 26 received two doses of the MenACWY control vaccine. Trial participants were enrolled by age into 18-55, 56-69 and 70-plus year subgroups, with roughly 160, 29 and 62 TCR-sequenced participants respectively.

Per the publication, the time point label means: about 28 days (+/-7) after the second vaccine dose. AZD1222 recipients given second doses at about 4 weeks or at about 12 weeks were pooled, since spike-specific TCR depth and breadth were not found to differ between the two schedules. Vaccinee samples came from UK trials COV001 and COV002, including a single-blind randomized controlled phase 2/3 trial of AZD1222 (ChAdOx1 nCoV-19) in healthy adults. For TCRbeta chain sequencing, PBMC samples were collected from trial participants at day 0 and at day 28 after the second dose. V drops 5 bases and J drops 0 bases, leaving 17 bases in between. CDR3 length: 17 amino acids, cysteine to phenylalanine. CDR3 DNA only is kept here, 51 bases in frame from base 1. For CDR1 and CDR2, the germline V gene (reference sequence) lists MNHEY and SMNVEV. About this clone: Its cognate antigen has yet to be identified. No much larger clonotype is one base removed from it; base qualities were not supplied.

The CDR3 regions of human TCRbeta chains were analyzed by immunosequencing. The original pipeline was this. TCRs in the repertoires were compared against a reference library of SARS-CoV-2-specific TCRs that had been generated with the MIRA antigen-specificity platform. Breadth was defined as the fraction of unique TCRs that were SARS-CoV-2-associated, and depth was defined as the fraction of total T cells that were SARS-CoV-2-associated. Using the MIRA data, each spike-specific TCR was assigned both to the spike region to which the TCR was reactive and to a CD4 or CD8 class. Log10-transformed breadth and depth values were compared by one-way ANOVA with Sidak's multiple comparisons tests. TCRdb carries this immuneACCESS record with in-frame sequences only. Its versions omit some clonotypes, under half of them owing to an unresolved V gene in the studies checked, with the rest unexplained. V and J calls and clone size come straight from that table; D and trimming were deduced from the DNA. The table for this sample lists fewer than 150,000 clones; around 89% of them were counted only once. About 7.1% of the sample is taken by the ten largest.

Results and caveats for the whole study, not just this receptor: Conclusions about previously exposed vaccinees were limited because only 5 or 6 AZD1222 recipients were SARS-CoV-2 seropositive at baseline. The 56-69-year group was small, and its depth increase did not reach significance, likely because of low power. The vaccine-associated CD4 TCRs covered the entire spike protein, and the dominant responses fell in regions 160-218 and 743-854. Reportedly, almost half of the unique spike-specific TCRs recognized epitopes lying outside the regions that are mutated in the B.1.351 and B.1.1.7 variants. Participants were mostly white British and included more females than males, and it was suggested by the authors that clonal diversity may have been underestimated. Spike-specific TCR breadth and depth rose significantly after two AZD1222 doses compared with day 0 and with MenACWY recipients. No day 14 peak-response samples were available, so repertoires were characterized only after the peak T cell response.

The chain is made from TRBV27 and TRBJ2-1; the D gene lacks a confident call. The source of this sequence is an adult who received the AZD1222 COVID-19 vaccine. The sample consisted of peripheral blood, taken 28 days after the second AZD1222 dose. For the CDR3, the sequence is CASSRVSGWGSYNEQFF. The nucleotide sequence is given as TGTGCCAGCAGTCGAGTTTCTGGATGGGGCTCCTACAATGAGCAGTTCTTC.